This T cell receptor beta chain originates from a study of blood T cell repertoires in COVID-19. The wider study: Sites across the United States, Italy and Spain contributed samples from acute and convalescent COVID-19. T cells, B-cell-depleted T cells, or PBMCs supplied cDNA or gDNA.

Authors' analysis steps: For nucleated cells, counts were estimated from reference gene primer amplification. The repertoire was sequenced with immunoSEQ multiplex PCR; TCRdb's copy has only in-frame clones and lacks some. The V and J calls and the clone size are those of that table, but D and trimming were determined from the DNA. The repertoire holds 120,000 or so clones, with about 83% as singletons. The length of the CDR3 is 17 residues. With 4 bases clipped from V and 4 bases from J, the junction kept 12 bases outside the gene matches. Germline CDR1 is SGDLS and CDR2 is YYNGEE. V is TRBV9 and J is TRBJ2-3, with 10 bases identical to TRBD2. The sequencing sample was made of peripheral blood. The clonotype was recovered from a man aged 80 or over with active or convalescent COVID-19. Here the CDR3 reads CASSPRSSGGSADTQYF. The CDR3 DNA reads TGTGCCAGCAGCCCCCGTAGTAGCGGGGGGTCAGCAGATACGCAGTATTTT.